One and the same sample provided the 18 T cell receptor beta chains below, sequenced in a study of cytomegalovirus exposure and HLA in healthy donors. PCR amplification relied on 60 Vbeta primers (plus 13 Jbeta primers). Sequenced by immunoSEQ multiplex PCR; TCRdb stores in-frame clones only, minus some. The table records around 150,000 clones, 70% to 80% of them present only once. Sequenced sample: PBMCs. The source is a man between 50 and 59 years old in good health and CMV-seropositive.

The rearrangement joins TRBV5-1 to TRBJ1-6; 7 bases align to TRBD1. CDR3 length: 17 amino acids. Germline CDR1 is SGHRS and CDR2 is YFSETQ. After removal of 2 bases from V and 3 bases from J, the junction contained 8 bases not matched to a gene. The DNA of the CDR3 is TGCGCCAGCAGCTTTACCACAGGGGAGCTCTATAATTCACCCCTCCACTTT. Protein product: CASSFTTGELYNSPLHF.

This chain uses TRBV12-5 with TRBJ1-1, with a tentative D call TRBD1 (5 bases). CDR1 and CDR2 from the germline V gene are LGHNT and FRNRAP. This CDR3 is 15 amino acids long. V was shortened by 4 bases and J by 10 bases, with 22 bases between the two germline ends. CDR3 loop: CASGSYTRAQQVAFF. The CDR3 DNA reads as TGTGCTAGTGGTTCCTACACTCGGGCGCAACAGGTAGCTTTCTTT.

The chain combines TRBV6-1 with TRBJ2-3, with D unresolved. The CDR3 is made up of 12 amino acids. With 4 bases removed from V and 3 bases from J, the gap between germline ends came to 5 bases. Germline V CDR1 and CDR2: MNHNS, SASEGT. CDR3 amino acids: CASSAMTDTQYF. The DNA for the CDR3 is TGTGCCAGCAGTGCTATGACAGATACGCAGTATTTT.

This clone was counted between two and nine times. The chain recombines TRBV5-6 with TRBJ1-4, with D perhaps TRBD1 (6 bases). In germline, CDR1 is SGHDT, CDR2 YYEEEE. CDR3 length: 16 amino acids. Trimming took 7 bases from V and 0 from J, leaving 16 bases between them. CDR3 nucleotides: TGTGCCAGCCTCCGTTGGACAGCTGCAACTAATGAAAAACTGTTTTTT. Protein product: CASLRWTAATNEKLFF.

The genes are TRBV11-3 and TRBJ2-1; 9 bases match TRBD1. Germline V gene data show CDR1 as SGHNT and CDR2 as YENEEA. CDR3 size: 15 residues. After removal of 2 bases from V and 3 bases from J, the junction contained 2 bases not matched to a gene. CDR3 DNA sequence: TGTGCCAGCAGCTTAACGGGACAGGGCTACAATGAGCAGTTCTTC. Its protein is CASSLTGQGYNEQFF.

The chain employs TRBV5-1 and TRBJ1-1; TRBD1 might be the D (6 bases). CDR1 and CDR2 (germline): SGHRS, YFSETQ. The CDR3 loop spans 16 amino acids. Trimming removed 0 bases from V and 11 bases from J, with 23 bases in between. DNA of the CDR3: TGCGCCAGCAGCTTGGTGGCAGGGGCTACGTCGGGGGGGGCTTTCTTT. This translates into CASSLVAGATSGGAFF.

The rearrangement joins TRBV25-1 to TRBJ2-1, with D possibly being TRBD1 (5 bases). There are 12 residues in the CDR3. The germline V and J ends were trimmed by 11 bases and 10 bases, with 18 bases remaining between them. Per the germline V gene, CDR1 is MGHDK and CDR2 is SYGVNS. The chain's CDR3 is CAVASGSREQFF. In DNA, the CDR3 is TGTGCCGTGGCTTCAGGGTCGAGGGAGCAGTTCTTC.

The chain joins TRBV11-2 to TRBJ1-1; D perhaps matches TRBD1 (5 bases). This CDR3 comprises 14 residues. Germline V gives CDR1 SGHAT, CDR2 FQNNGV. Trimming removed 6 bases at V and 7 bases at J, with 18 bases between. This CDR3 is CASSLRPRQGEAFF. The CDR3 DNA is TGTGCCAGCAGTTTACGACCGCGGCAGGGTGAAGCTTTCTTT.

The rearrangement uses TRBV5-8 and TRBJ2-5; 7 bases are a match to TRBD2. CDR3 size: 14 residues. V was pared by 3 bases and J by 11 bases, with 13 bases of the junction left unmatched. Germline loops: CDR1 SGHTS, CDR2 YDEGEE. The CDR3 region has the DNA TGTGCCAGCAGCTGGGAGGGGATATCGCGGGAGCAGTACTTC. Amino acid sequence: CASSWEGISREQYF.

DNA for the CDR3: TGTGCCAGCAGCCCTAGCGGGGGGATCCAAGAGACCCAGTACTTC. Translated: CASSPSGGIQETQYF. V gene TRBV7-6 combines with J gene TRBJ2-5; 11 bases are shared with TRBD2. The junction had 3 bases not matched to a gene; V was cut back by 5 bases and J by 1 base. From germline, CDR1 is SGHVS and CDR2 FNYEAQ. This CDR3 spans 15 amino acids.

The V gene is TRBV27, the J gene TRBJ1-1, with a possible D match to TRBD1 (5 bases). The germline V and J ends were trimmed by 3 bases and 1 base, with 9 bases remaining between them. Germline CDR1 reads MNHEY; CDR2 reads SMNVEV (reference sequence). This CDR3 is built from 14 residues. The CDR3 coding sequence is TGTGCCAGCAGTTTTGGGGGGACGAACACTGAAGCTTTCTTT. This encodes CASSFGGTNTEAFF.

Remarks on this clone: Other nucleotide sequences in the sample specify the same CDR3. V and J are TRBV9 and TRBJ2-3; TRBD2 agrees at 7 bases. The CDR3 runs 15 residues. The germline gives CDR1 SGDLS, CDR2 YYNGEE. V trimming: 4 bases; J trimming: 2 bases; junction bases outside the gene matches: 7. CDR3 bases: TGTGCCAGCAGCCCCCGAGCGGGGAACACAGATACGCAGTATTTT. Translated: CASSPRAGNTDTQYF.

The V gene is TRBV7-2, the J gene TRBJ2-1; 12 positions match TRBD1. The V gene end was trimmed by 3 bases and the J gene end by 6 bases; junction bases not matched to a gene: 9. Germline V gives CDR1 SGHTA, CDR2 FQGNSA. The length of the CDR3 is 17 residues. The CDR3 region has the DNA TGTGCCAGCAGCTTCCCGGGACAGGGGGCGGTCCGCAATGAGCAGTTCTTC. Its protein product is CASSFPGQGAVRNEQFF.

This chain joins TRBV6-5 and TRBJ2-5, with D possibly matching TRBD1 (7 bases). Germline loops: CDR1 MNHEY, CDR2 SVGAGI. V was trimmed by 7 bases and J by 4 bases, leaving 13 bases between them. CDR3 length: 13 residues. In nucleotides, the CDR3 is TGTGCCAGCAAGGAGGGGGCCCCAGAGACCCAGTACTTC. Protein: CASKEGAPETQYF.

This clone was observed once. The rearrangement uses TRBV5-1 and TRBJ2-5; 8 nucleotides match TRBD2. The CDR3 extends over 18 amino acids. Germline V gene lookup returns CDR1 SGHRS and CDR2 YFSETQ. The J segment lost 1 base and the V segment lost 4 bases, leaving 15 bases of the junction unmatched. In nucleotides, the CDR3 is TGCGCCAGCAGCCTCACCCCGGGAGGGCTAGTTGTCCAAGAGACCCAGTACTTC. This codes for CASSLTPGGLVVQETQYF.

This clone has just one count. The genes are TRBV27 and TRBJ2-1, with TRBD1 matching 7 bases. Germline assignment: CDR1 MNHEY and CDR2 SMNVEV (reference sequence). Germline trimming cut 6 bases from V and 2 bases from J; bases unmatched to any gene: 7. The CDR3 length is 15 residues. CDR3 loop: CASRQDRVAYNEQFF. The CDR3 DNA is TGTGCCAGCAGACAAGACAGGGTTGCCTACAATGAGCAGTTCTTC.

This clone appeared a few times. The chain is built from TRBV2 and TRBJ2-1; 15 nucleotides match TRBD2. Unmatched junction bases numbered 11, after V lost 8 bases and J lost 0 bases. From germline, CDR1 is SNHLY and CDR2 FYNNEI. This CDR3 is built from 19 residues. CDR3 DNA: TGTGCCAGCGAGGGGACTAGCGGGGGGACATCCACCTCCTACAATGAGCAGTTCTTC. Protein sequence: CASEGTSGGTSTSYNEQFF.

The chain is built from TRBV4-1 and TRBJ1-2; TRBD1 aligns across 7 bases. Trimming cost V 9 bases and J 2 bases; bases outside gene matches: 9. The germline V gene encodes CDR1 MGHRA and CDR2 YSYEKL. The CDR3 covers 14 residues. CDR3 nucleotides: TGCGCCAGTCAAAAGACAGGGCTAAACTATGGCTACACCTTC. It encodes CASQKTGLNYGYTF.